Following are 25 T cell receptor beta chains from one sample sequenced in a study of shared clonotypes between healthy human individuals. Profiling relied on immunoSEQ multiplex PCR, and the TCRdb table lists in-frame clones only, not all of them. The sample lists over a million clones; roughly 96% were seen once. Sequencing input: naive CD4+ T cells sorted from blood. Subset specified: CD45RA+ positively selected. These receptors all come from a man aged 25-45 years in good health.

The chain links TRBV11-2 to TRBJ2-1, with TRBD2 matching 7 bases. In germline, CDR1 is SGHAT, CDR2 FQNNGV. The CDR3 consists of 15 residues. V lost 5 bases to trimming and J lost 3 bases; unmatched junction nucleotides: 7. CDR3 residues: CASSLGLPVYNEQFF. The CDR3 coding sequence is TGTGCCAGCAGCCTGGGACTACCAGTCTACAATGAGCAGTTCTTC.

The CDR3 nucleotides are TGTGCCAGCAGCTTGTGGGCTAGCGGGAGTGGCGAGCAGTACTTC. The encoded protein is CASSLWASGSGEQYF. The chain recombines TRBV5-5 with TRBJ2-7; 10 nucleotides line up with TRBD2. Unmatched junction bases numbered 7, after V lost 1 base and J lost 6 bases. CDR1 and CDR2 from the germline V gene are SGHKS and YYEKEE (reference sequence). This CDR3 region has 15 residues.

The chain has TRBV5-1 and TRBJ2-7, with 8 positions matching TRBD1. This CDR3 spans 14 amino acids. V dropped 3 bases and J dropped 3; count of bases not matched to a gene: 5. Germline CDR1 is SGHRS and CDR2 is YFSETQ. The CDR3 reads CASSSTGVGYEQYF. As DNA, the CDR3 is TGCGCCAGCAGCTCGACAGGGGTCGGCTACGAGCAGTACTTC.

This sequence joins TRBV29-1 and TRBJ1-4; 8 positions match TRBD1. CDR3 size: 15 residues. The germline V gene encodes CDR1 SQVTM and CDR2 ANQGSEA. V gave up 5 bases and J gave up 5 bases; unmatched junction bases: 10. The CDR3 loop is CSVKRRGQGNEKLFF. The CDR3 DNA is TGCAGCGTTAAACGCAGGGGGCAGGGAAATGAAAAACTGTTTTTT.

The chain links TRBV19 to TRBJ2-6; weak D call: TRBD1 (5 bases). The CDR3 contains 18 residues. The V and J ends lost 6 bases and 0 bases respectively, with 18 bases between them. Germline V gene data show CDR1 as LNHDA and CDR2 as SQIVND (reference sequence). CDR3 DNA sequence: TGTGCCAGTAGCCTATTACTGACAGTTGCCTCTGGGGCCAACGTCCTGACTTTC. This gives the protein CASSLLLTVASGANVLTF.

CDR3 in DNA: TGTGCCAGCAGCTTAGACCCCTCTAGAACGTCCACAGATACGCAGTATTTT. Its translation: CASSLDPSRTSTDTQYF. The rearrangement links TRBV7-2 to TRBJ2-3; D uncertain. Looked up from germline, CDR1 is SGHTA and CDR2 is FQGNSA. This CDR3 spans 17 amino acids. V gave up 1 base and J gave up 2 bases, with 16 bases separating them.

This chain connects TRBV28 to TRBJ2-7; perhaps TRBD1 as D (6 bases). With 3 bases removed from V and 5 bases from J, the gap between germline ends came to 17 bases. The CDR3 consists of 15 residues. Germline values: CDR1 MDHEN, CDR2 SYDVKM. CDR3 residues: CASSLGSTGFHEQYF. The CDR3 bases are TGTGCCAGCAGTTTGGGTTCTACAGGGTTCCACGAGCAGTACTTC.

The chain couples TRBV2 to TRBJ2-3, with 10 bases that match TRBD2. V lost 7 bases, J lost 8 bases, and 9 bases stayed unmatched. The CDR3 spans 14 residues. The germline V gene has CDR1 SNHLY and CDR2 FYNNEI. DNA of the CDR3: TGTGCCAGCAAACCTAGCGGGGGCCCTTTTACGCAGTATTTT. As protein: CASKPSGGPFTQYF.

V gene TRBV18 combines with J gene TRBJ1-5; 11 bases match TRBD1. Germline CDR1 KGHSH, CDR2 LQKENI. The CDR3 totals 18 residues. V dropped 4 bases and J dropped 3; count of bases not matched to a gene: 11. Here the CDR3 DNA reads TGTGCCAGCTCACTTACCGGGACAGGGGGACCCCTCAATCAGCCCCAGCATTTT. Translation: CASSLTGTGGPLNQPQHF.

The sample holds a few counts of this clone. The chain couples TRBV6-1 to TRBJ2-7; 9 nucleotides match TRBD1. This CDR3 is built from 17 residues. Trimming removed 2 bases from V and 1 base from J; junction bases left unmatched: 9. The germline V gene has CDR1 MNHNS and CDR2 SASEGT. CDR3 coding DNA: TGTGCCAGCAGTGAACGGGGTGTGGGGACAGGGTCCTACGAGCAGTACTTC. This encodes CASSERGVGTGSYEQYF.

This clone is a singleton in its sample. The chain is built from TRBV7-9 and TRBJ1-4; perhaps TRBD1 as D (6 bases). The CDR3 sequence is 15 residues long. Looked up from germline, CDR1 is SEHNR and CDR2 is FQNEAQ (reference sequence). V was clipped by 5 bases and J by 7 bases, with 17 bases between them. This chain's CDR3 is CASSPGRTDSEKLFF. The CDR3 nucleotides are TGTGCCAGCAGCCCTGGGCGGACAGATTCTGAAAAACTGTTTTTT.

The chain has TRBV11-2 and TRBJ2-7; possibly TRBD2 for D (6 bases). Deletions cut 4 bases from V and 2 bases from J, with 9 bases between. The CDR3 length is 13 residues. Germline CDR1 is SGHAT and CDR2 is FQNNGV. The CDR3 DNA is TGTGCCAGCAGCTGGGGACTGACCTACGAGCAGTACTTC. Translated, it gives CASSWGLTYEQYF. Using reference TRBV11-2 and TRBJ2-7 for the parts outside the CDR3, the full variable domain is EAGVAQSPRYKIIEKRQSVAFWCNPISGHATLYWYQQILGQGPKLLIQFQNNGVVDDSQLPKDRFSAERLKGVDSTLKIQPAKLEDSAVYLCASSWGLTYEQYFGPGTRLTVT.

The rearrangement uses TRBV11-2 and TRBJ2-1; TRBD1 matches 10 bases. CDR1 and CDR2 from the germline V gene are SGHAT and FQNNGV. The length of the CDR3 is 16 residues. V lost 3 bases to trimming and J lost 5 bases; unmatched junction nucleotides: 7. This chain's CDR3 is CASSLDRGYVNNEQFF. The CDR3 DNA sequence: TGTGCCAGCAGCTTGGACAGGGGGTATGTCAACAATGAGCAGTTCTTC.

The V call is TRBV4-1, the J call TRBJ1-5; TRBD1 is a possible D gene (5 bases). The CDR3 contains 16 residues. Germline-derived CDR1 and CDR2 are MGHRA and YSYEKL. Trimming cost V 4 bases and J 8 bases, with 21 bases left between them. This CDR3 is CASSPGQALAREPQHF. DNA for the CDR3: TGCGCCAGCAGCCCGGGGCAGGCTTTAGCGAGGGAGCCCCAGCATTTT.

The CDR3 loop is CASRIFGDSRSDEQFF. The CDR3 nucleotides are TGTGCCAGTAGGATATTCGGGGATTCTAGATCGGATGAGCAGTTCTTC. This chain uses TRBV19 with TRBJ2-1; the D gene is possibly TRBD2 (5 bases). Germline assignment: CDR1 LNHDA and CDR2 SQIVND (reference sequence). Trimming shortened V by 6 bases and J by 8 bases, and 23 bases separated the two germline ends. This CDR3 has 16 residues. Using reference TRBV19 and TRBJ2-1 for the parts outside the CDR3, the full variable domain is DGGITQSPKYLFRKEGQNVTLSCEQNLNHDAMYWYRQDPGQGLRLIYYSQIVNDFQKGDIAEGYSVSREKKESFPLTVTSAQKNPTAFYLCASRIFGDSRSDEQFFGPGTRLTVL.

The J gene is TRBJ1-3, the V gene TRBV6-5; D gene unclear. V lost 6 bases and J 4 bases, leaving 16 bases between the germline ends. The CDR3 is 15 residues long. CDR1 and CDR2 (germline): MNHEY, SVGAGI. CDR3: CASRRRRSQGNTIYF. The CDR3, as DNA: TGTGCCAGCAGACGACGCCGGTCTCAAGGAAACACCATATATTTT.

CDR3 sequence (DNA): TGCGCCAGCAGCTTGTCGGGGGCGCCTACGCAGTATTTT. It translates to CASSLSGAPTQYF. The chain uses TRBV5-1 and TRBJ2-3; D might be TRBD1 or TRBD2, each matching 6 bases. Germline CDR1 and CDR2: SGHRS and YFSETQ. V lost 1 base to trimming and J lost 8 bases, with 11 bases between them. The CDR3 has 13 residues.

The chain is built from TRBV5-6 and TRBJ1-3; D may be TRBD1 (6 bases). Per germline, CDR1 SGHDT and CDR2 YYEEEE. The V gene lost 1 base and the J gene lost 4 bases, with 24 bases spanning the gap. There are 19 residues in the CDR3. The CDR3 bases are TGTGCCAGCAGCTTGTTGCGGTCAGGGGCCTCTCTGTTCGGAAACACCATATATTTT. Encoded protein: CASSLLRSGASLFGNTIYF.

The chain employs TRBV11-2 and TRBJ2-1; the match to TRBD2 covers 10 bases. The CDR3 contains 15 residues. V shed 0 bases, J shed 8 bases, and the junction held 4 bases outside the gene matches. CDR1 is SGHAT, CDR2 FQNNGV, per germline. CDR3 DNA sequence: TGTGCCAGCAGCTTAGAACTAGCGGGGCGCTATGAGCAGTTCTTC. Protein sequence: CASSLELAGRYEQFF.

This rearrangement joins TRBV5-1 to TRBJ1-4, with 9 bases aligning to TRBD1. This CDR3 is built from 16 residues. CDR1 and CDR2 from the germline V gene are SGHRS and YFSETQ. V lost 4 bases to trimming and J lost 8 bases; unmatched junction nucleotides: 12. Here the CDR3 DNA reads TGCGCCAGCAGCCTAACACCCGGACAGGGGAGAGAAAAACTGTTTTTT. It specifies CASSLTPGQGREKLFF.

The rearrangement joins TRBV29-1 to TRBJ1-1; TRBD1 is a possible D gene (6 bases). The CDR3 spans 15 residues. Germline-derived CDR1 and CDR2 are SQVTM and ANQGSEA. The V and J ends lost 0 bases and 2 bases respectively, with 13 bases between them. The CDR3 DNA sequence: TGCAGCGTTGAAGATTTTACAGGGATCAACACTGAAGCTTTCTTT. Protein sequence: CSVEDFTGINTEAFF.

The V gene is TRBV7-9, the J gene TRBJ2-1, with TRBD2 identical over 8 bases. With V trimmed by 6 bases and J by 6 bases, 7 bases remained unmatched. Germline V gene sequence: CDR1 SEHNR, CDR2 FQNEAQ (reference sequence). This CDR3 has 14 amino acids. The CDR3 protein is CASRKRELGNEQFF. CDR3 DNA: TGTGCCAGCAGAAAGCGGGAGTTGGGCAATGAGCAGTTCTTC.

This clone has a single count. Other DNA sequences of this sample code for an identical CDR3. The J gene is TRBJ2-7, the V gene TRBV11-2; D ambiguous. Trimming pared 2 bases from V and 0 bases from J, leaving 2 bases between. The germline CDR1 and CDR2 sequences are SGHAT and FQNNGV. The CDR3 sequence is 12 residues long. CDR3 DNA: TGTGCCAGCAGCTTATACTCCTACGAGCAGTACTTC. Translated: CASSLYSYEQYF.

The chain joins TRBV15 to TRBJ1-5; no clear D gene. CDR1 is LNHNV and CDR2 is YYDKDF in the germline V gene (reference sequence). Between the trimmed V and J ends, which lost 5 bases and 4 bases, there was a span of 15 bases. The CDR3 loop spans 15 amino acids. The CDR3 loop is CATSASVSANQPQHF. DNA of the CDR3: TGTGCCACCAGCGCCAGCGTCAGTGCTAATCAGCCCCAGCATTTT.

The CDR3, as DNA: TGTGCCAGCAAATGGGGAGCGGGAGGAGCGAACACCGGGGAGCTGTTTTTT. Amino acids: CASKWGAGGANTGELFF. The chain uses TRBV2 and TRBJ2-2; 9 bases line up with TRBD2. The germline CDR1 and CDR2 sequences are SNHLY and FYNNEI. This CDR3 is built from 17 residues. The V segment lost 7 bases and the J segment 0 bases; nucleotides outside the gene matches: 9.